Sequencing of this TCR beta chain was carried out in a study of cytomegalovirus exposure and HLA in healthy donors. Study findings and constraints: Later work associated fewer than 20,000 TCR beta sequences with HLA alleles at 0.05 false discovery rate.

CDR3 length: 13 amino acids. CDR1 SQVTM and CDR2 ANQGSEA come from the germline V gene. V dropped 4 bases and J dropped 7 bases, with 11 bases sitting between them. Each donor was nominally healthy when sampled (though unrecorded immune exposures were likely). The PCR ran on 60 Vbeta and 13 Jbeta primers. Profiling relied on immunoSEQ multiplex PCR, and the TCRdb table lists in-frame clones only, not all of them. The sample includes about 130,000 clones. As concerns this clone: Its antigen is undetermined.

The source is a woman aged 55-75 years in good health and CMV-seronegative. The sequenced material came from PBMCs. This sequence joins TRBV29-1 and TRBJ1-6; D not resolved. The CDR3 DNA reads TGCAGCGTTGGCGGAAGCTACAATTCACCCCTCCACTTT. Its protein product is CSVGGSYNSPLHF.